These T cell receptor beta chains were read from a single sample in a study of shared clonotypes between healthy human individuals. Here immunoSEQ multiplex PCR was the method, and the copy in TCRdb shows in-frame clones only, minus some. The sample has about 770,000 clones, 72% seen once. Sequenced input: memory CD4+ T cells sorted from blood. These receptors came from a woman in her twenties or thirties in good health. CDR3s include the opening cysteine and the closing phenylalanine or tryptophan. D genes are given only for firm matches. Only part of the rows carry a size: once, few, many, or a class if the clone is expanded.

d_call: TRBD2
v_call: TRBV6-4
clone_size: .
j_call: TRBJ2-1
cdr3_aa: CASSAGTSGSNEQFF
cdr3_nt: TGTGCCAGCAGCGCCGGGACTAGCGGGAGCAATGAGCAGTTCTTC

d_call: .
v_call: TRBV5-1
clone_size: .
j_call: TRBJ1-1
cdr3_aa: CASSLGYRGRDTEAFF
cdr3_nt: TGCGCCAGCAGCTTGGGGTATCGGGGACGGGACACTGAAGCTTTCTTT

d_call: .
v_call: TRBV28
clone_size: few
j_call: TRBJ1-5
cdr3_aa: CASTAGGAGFSNQPQHF
cdr3_nt: TGTGCCAGCACCGCTGGAGGGGCGGGTTTTAGCAATCAGCCCCAGCATTTT

d_call: .
v_call: TRBV10-2
clone_size: .
j_call: TRBJ2-7
cdr3_aa: CASSSAGSRVEQYF
cdr3_nt: TGCGCCAGCAGCAGCGCAGGCTCTAGGGTCGAGCAGTACTTC

d_call: .
v_call: TRBV18
clone_size: .
j_call: TRBJ2-3
cdr3_aa: CASSPPRAVSTDTQYF
cdr3_nt: TGTGCCAGCTCACCCCCCCGGGCCGTAAGCACAGATACGCAGTATTTT

d_call: TRBD1
v_call: TRBV29-1
clone_size: .
j_call: TRBJ1-2
cdr3_aa: CSVGGQVQLGYTF
cdr3_nt: TGCAGCGTTGGAGGACAGGTACAACTGGGCTACACCTTC

d_call: TRBD2
v_call: TRBV6-9
clone_size: .
j_call: TRBJ2-1
cdr3_aa: CASTGSGSLDEQFF
cdr3_nt: TGTGCCAGCACTGGTAGCGGGAGCCTCGATGAGCAGTTCTTC

d_call: .
v_call: TRBV7-2
clone_size: .
j_call: TRBJ2-3
cdr3_aa: CASSPQDTQYF
cdr3_nt: TGTGCCAGCAGCCCTCAGGATACGCAGTATTTT

d_call: TRBD2
v_call: TRBV2
clone_size: once
j_call: TRBJ2-2
cdr3_aa: CASSVLAGGGSGGELFF
cdr3_nt: TGTGCCAGCAGTGTGTTAGCGGGAGGAGGGTCGGGCGGGGAGCTGTTTTTT

d_call: .
v_call: TRBV18
clone_size: .
j_call: TRBJ1-5
cdr3_aa: CASSPGQDQPQHF
cdr3_nt: TGTGCCAGCTCACCAGGCCAAGATCAGCCCCAGCATTTT

d_call: .
v_call: TRBV27
clone_size: .
j_call: TRBJ2-1
cdr3_aa: CASSSVNRAYNEQFF
cdr3_nt: TGTGCCAGCAGTTCGGTTAATCGAGCCTACAATGAGCAGTTCTTC

d_call: .
v_call: TRBV10-3
clone_size: .
j_call: TRBJ2-7
cdr3_aa: CAISEPNRASSYEQYF
cdr3_nt: TGTGCCATCAGTGAGCCAAACAGGGCTTCCTCCTACGAGCAGTACTTC

d_call: .
v_call: TRBV19
clone_size: .
j_call: TRBJ2-2
cdr3_aa: CASSTLQGTGELFF
cdr3_nt: TGTGCCAGTAGTACTTTACAGGGAACCGGGGAGCTGTTTTTT

d_call: TRBD1
v_call: TRBV7-9
clone_size: .
j_call: TRBJ1-2
cdr3_aa: CASSLGTGAPNYGYTF
cdr3_nt: TGTGCCAGCAGCTTAGGAACAGGGGCCCCTAACTATGGCTACACCTTC

d_call: TRBD1
v_call: TRBV28
clone_size: few
j_call: TRBJ2-5
cdr3_aa: CASRDGTGGKTQYF
cdr3_nt: TGTGCCAGCAGGGACGGGACAGGGGGAAAGACCCAGTACTTC

d_call: TRBD2
v_call: TRBV7-3
clone_size: .
j_call: TRBJ2-7
cdr3_aa: CASSLTSGDSYEQYF
cdr3_nt: TGTGCCAGCAGCTTAACTAGCGGGGATTCCTACGAGCAGTACTTC

d_call: .
v_call: TRBV7-9
clone_size: few
j_call: TRBJ2-3
cdr3_aa: CASSSAIKRDTQYF
cdr3_nt: TGTGCCAGCAGCTCGGCAATAAAACGAGATACGCAGTATTTT